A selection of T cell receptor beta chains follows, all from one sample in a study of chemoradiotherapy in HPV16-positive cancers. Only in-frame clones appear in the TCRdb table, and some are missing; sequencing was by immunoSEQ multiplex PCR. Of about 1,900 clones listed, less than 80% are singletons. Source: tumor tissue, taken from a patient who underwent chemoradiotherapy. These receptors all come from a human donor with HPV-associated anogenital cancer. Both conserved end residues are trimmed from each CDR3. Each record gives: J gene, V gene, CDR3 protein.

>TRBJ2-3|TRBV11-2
ASSLVVSTDTQY
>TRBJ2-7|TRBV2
ASIRGNSYKQY
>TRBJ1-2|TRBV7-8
ASSLAPGPNYGYT
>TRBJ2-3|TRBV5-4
ASSSGTATTDTQY
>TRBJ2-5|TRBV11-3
ASSKGTSGQETQY
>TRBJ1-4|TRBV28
ASRRGGIGTNEKLF
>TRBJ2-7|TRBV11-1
ASSPGRAKYDEQY
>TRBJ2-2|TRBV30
AWSLGARELF
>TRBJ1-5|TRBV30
AWSAQSNQPQH
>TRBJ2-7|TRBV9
ASSVGWEGSEQY
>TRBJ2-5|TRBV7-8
ASIPRTSGKETQY
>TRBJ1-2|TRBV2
ASTPQPRMDGYT
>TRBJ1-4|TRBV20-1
SAGDSEKLF
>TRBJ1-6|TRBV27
ASSSHPQGVRSPLH
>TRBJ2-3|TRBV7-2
ASREWGGATDTQY
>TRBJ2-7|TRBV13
ASSLGTGLAYEQY
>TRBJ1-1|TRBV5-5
ASSFPGDPEAF
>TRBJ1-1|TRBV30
AWRQGPGVNTEAF
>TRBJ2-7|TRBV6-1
ASSKEGYEQY
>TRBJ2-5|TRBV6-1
ASSEASGGGRETQY
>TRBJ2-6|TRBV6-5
ASRNRVTGANVLT
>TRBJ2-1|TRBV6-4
ASSDSGGSSYNEQF
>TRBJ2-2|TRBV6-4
ASSPHRKPNTGELF
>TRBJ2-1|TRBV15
ATSRVAGDNEQF
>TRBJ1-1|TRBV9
ASPPTGQQSFNTEAF
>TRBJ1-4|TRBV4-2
ASSGSTGYAATNEKLF
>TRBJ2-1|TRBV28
ASSLEAAHAAINEQF
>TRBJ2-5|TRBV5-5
ASSPVTQETQY
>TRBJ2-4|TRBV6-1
ASSEFWDGGESIQY
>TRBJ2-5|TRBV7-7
ASSLGQGFQETQY
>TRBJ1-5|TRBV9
ASSPGGLYQPQH
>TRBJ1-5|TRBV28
ASTRDGNQPQH
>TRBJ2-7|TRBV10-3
AISGGETGGGSYEQY
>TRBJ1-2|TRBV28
ASSLFRVEGISSGYT
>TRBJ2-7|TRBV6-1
ASSEASPSGGDSYEQY
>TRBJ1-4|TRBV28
ASLPGSEEKLF
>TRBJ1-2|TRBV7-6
ASSEGERYGYT
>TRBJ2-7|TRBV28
ASSPLLADSLTEQY
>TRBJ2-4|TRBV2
ASSEYRGQAKNIQY
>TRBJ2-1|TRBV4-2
ASSGGLNNEQF
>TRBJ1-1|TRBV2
ASRGGETEAF
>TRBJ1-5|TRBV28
ASSGHSEGQPQH
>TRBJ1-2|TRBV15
ATSRDEGDGTGFGYT
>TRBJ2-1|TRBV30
AWSLPLAGDVGNEQF
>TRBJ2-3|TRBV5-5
ASSLDRATDTQY
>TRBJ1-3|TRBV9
ASSVWGGSGNTIY
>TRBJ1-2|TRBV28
ASSHTQGARANYGYT
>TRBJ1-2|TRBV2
ASSEQDTRLLSTAANYGYT
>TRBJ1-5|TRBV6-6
ASSYSRTDQPQH
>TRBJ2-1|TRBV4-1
ASSQAGGHYNEQF
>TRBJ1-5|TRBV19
ASSIQRGTQPQH
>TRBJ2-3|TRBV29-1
SVPRGTDTQY
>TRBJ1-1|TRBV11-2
ASSLDRSTEAF
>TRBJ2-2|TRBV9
ASSVDVAGGVELF